This entry concerns a single T cell receptor beta chain. Its cognate antigen is unknown. The CDR3 sequence is 13 residues long. V lost 7 bases to trimming and J lost 2 bases; unmatched junction nucleotides: 6. Germline V gene lookup returns CDR1 SGHKS and CDR2 YYEKEE (reference sequence). The assay was immunoSEQ multiplex PCR, and TCRdb's table has in-frame clones only and misses some. The sample shows over 85,000 clones, approximately 95% of them seen only once. The data belong to a study of siplizumab effects on memory and regulatory T cells. Whole-study results and caveats: The authors could not assign a naive or memory phenotype to roughly 80-95% of proliferating CD4+ or CD8+ clones. Naive T cells, seemingly more diverse than memory cells, seemed major alloresponse contributors.

The receptor was isolated from a human donor in good health. The rearrangement links TRBV5-5 to TRBJ2-7; TRBD1 agrees at 7 bases. Sample: non-Treg CD4+ T cells sorted from blood. The CDR3 DNA is TGTGCCAGCTCAACCGGGACAGCCTACGAGCAGTACTTC. Protein sequence: CASSTGTAYEQYF.